This T cell receptor (beta chain) was captured by sequencing in a study of cytomegalovirus exposure and HLA in healthy donors (dated by TCRdb to the late 2010s). About the full investigation: An earlier analysis of under 600 of the donors reported 250 to 350 Gb of sequence data and 117 million unique TCR beta sequences from 150 million to 200 million T cells. Roughly 300 gigabases of sequencing data and roughly 80 million unique TCR sequences made up an early release that covered around 640 HLA-typed donors. The genetic ancestry cluster associated with self-reported Caucasian donors included roughly 84% of the roughly 400 genotyped donors. The aim of the study was to test whether cataloging public T cell receptors could identify signatures of past pathogen exposure. The T cell repertoires of 700 or so subjects were profiled by immunosequencing and related to cytomegalovirus serostatus. A separate validation cohort of approximately 130 different subjects was used in addition to the roughly 670-subject first cohort. To predict cytomegalovirus infection status, the study brought together high-throughput TCR immunosequencing, statistical association of individual TCRs with disease status, and machine learning. A later analysis re-analyzed previously published TCR beta repertoires from hundreds of donors and added high-resolution HLA genotyping to study TCR occurrence patterns. Rather than using new phenotypic data, the later analysis identified candidate immune exposures from TCR beta sequences and from how often those sequences occurred across donors. In an earlier analysis of over 550 of the donors, high-throughput TCR beta sequencing was used to judge whether each TCR beta V gene segment behaved as functional or pseudogenic. Donor age, sex, ethnicity and CMV serostatus were collected together with the repertoire data. A later genetic analysis took genome-wide SNP genotypes for about 65% of the roughly 670 donors and used that subset as a discovery cohort. Every discovery cohort repertoire had been produced on one sequencing platform. HLA typing covered class I and class II loci at four-digit resolution. The number of donors typed differed by locus, with 629-630 for A, B, C, DRB1 and DQB1, around 500 for DQA1, over 600 for DPA1, and some 450 for DPB1. Because of strong linkage in the cohort, roughly five DR-DQ haplotypes were treated as single units for association and clustering. Across approximately 420 genotyped donors of the cohort, an average of roughly 250,000 unique TCR beta nucleotide sequences per donor were sequenced, and approximately 17% of those sequences were non-productive.

The germline V gene encodes CDR1 SGHRS and CDR2 YFSETQ. V is clipped by 4 bases and J by 1 base, and the sequence between their germline boundaries is 8 bases long. Inclusive of the bounding cysteine and phenylalanine, the CDR3 is 13 residues long. Just the 39-base CDR3 DNA is kept, in frame starting at base 1. Concerning this clone: Which antigen it targets is not known. No base qualities exist here, and no much larger clone lies one base off it.

What the research found in general, with its limitations: Because HLA typing was missing for some donors at each locus, association tests included only the typed subset. Several of the top co-occurrence clusters appeared to be linked to parvovirus B19, influenza, CMV and Epstein-Barr virus, according to a later analysis. Most CMV-associated TCR beta chains appeared to be HLA-restricted in a later analysis, and the HLA associations seemed to be driven largely by CMV exposure. A later genetic analysis associated a missense DCLRE1C variant with V-gene and J-gene trimming of TCR beta chains, and an independent cohort replicated the association. Most TCR sequences were observed very rarely across donors, whereas some public TCRs were present in many individuals. An earlier analysis of 587 of the donors showed that most TCR beta V segments appeared in productive rearrangements either about 87% or about 30% of the time, which broadly matched IMGT annotations. The authors suggested that the approach could potentially be generalized to other disease states and immunological phenotypes. The classifier was reported to diagnose cytomegalovirus status with high specificity and sensitivity in both the original and validation cohorts. In a later analysis, some 17,000 TCR beta sequences were associated with specific HLA alleles at a false discovery rate of 0.05. This cohort had only TCR beta chains sequenced, and the lack of alpha or paired-chain data limited which features could be detected. Linkage disequilibrium might explain the correlated functional status among segregating V segments, but an unknown experimental factor could not be excluded. In a later genetic analysis, fewer N-insertions in productive TCRs were reported among donors in an Asian-associated ancestry cluster than the roughly 700-donor mean. A cluster of highly shared sequence variants was judged likely to be a technical artifact of the sequencing pipeline. In a later analysis, HLA-associated TCR beta chains showed more clonal expansion and lower generation probabilities than non-associated chains that were equally common. CMV serostatus was the only immune exposure information available for the cohort. The presence/absence analyses assumed that sequencing depth was roughly uniform across donors, and that assumption may not be true. A total of about 180 TCR beta chains were listed by the study as associated with cytomegalovirus. Strong co-occurrence of HLA alleles, especially DR and DQ, made assigning TCR associations to individual alleles difficult. Because counts were too low, seventeen rarely observed V segments, including chromosome 9 orphons, were excluded from the earlier analysis of about 500 of the donors. A few of the identified cytomegalovirus-associated TCR beta chains were confirmed in vitro to be specific for cytomegalovirus antigens. A later analysis found that TCR association rates varied across HLA loci, with DRB1 alleles showing the most associated TCRs and HLA-C alleles the fewest. Some IMGT-functional V segments, including TRBV6-2 and TRBV6-3, could not be told apart with the 87-base-pair reads, so those segments were excluded. A further reported finding was that TCR beta sequences accurately predicted the HLA-A and HLA-B alleles for most subjects in the first cohort.

The receptor library was made with the immunoSEQ multiplex PCR assay. A mixture of 60 forward primers for TCR Vbeta segments and 13 reverse primers for TCR Jbeta segments was used in the multiplex PCR. A multiplex PCR assay on genomic DNA amplified the CDR3 region of rearranged TCR beta genes. The amplified TCR beta libraries were sequenced on the Illumina HiSeq System as 87-base-pair reads. Per the source publication's procedure: Across the 700 or so repertoires, a later analysis counted tens of millions of unique TCR beta chains, around 11 million of which were shared by at least two donors. To remove PCR and sequencing errors, raw reads were error-corrected and collapsed into unique sequences using a nearest-neighbor algorithm that merged closely related sequences. Alignment of CDR3 sequences to IMGT reference sequences was used to assign V, D and J gene segments. Each retained sequence needed at least a six-nucleotide match to both a V gene segment and a J gene segment. A rearrangement was called productive if the CDR3 had no stop codons and remained in frame with V and J, and every other rearrangement was called non-productive. Following IMGT convention, CDR3 was defined as the stretch from the second conserved V-encoded cysteine to the conserved J-encoded phenylalanine. The earlier analysis of approximately 500 of the donors excluded sequences that lacked an unambiguous match to a single V gene segment. An earlier analysis of several hundred of the donors classified V segments as functional when productive rearrangements were above 56.7% and as segregating when the standard deviation between donors was above 5%. To diagnose cytomegalovirus status from the catalog of TCR beta chain sequences, a statistical classification framework was built. V and J gene assignment, in a later analysis, came from comparing TCR nucleotide sequences with IMGT/GENE-DB human TR gene sequences. A later analysis assigned CDR3 sequences and most-parsimonious VDJ recombination scenarios with the TCRdist pipeline. In a later analysis, every TCR beta chain was defined by the combination of its CDR3 amino acid sequence and its V-gene family, and reads without a unique V-gene family were dropped. A later analysis removed 500 to 650 highly shared, low-generation-probability nucleotide sequences to deal with suspected cross-contamination and a sequencing artifact. In a later analysis, a clonal expansion index for each public chain was calculated from normalized within-repertoire ranks of inferred template counts. In a later analysis, generation probabilities were computed with a VDJ recombination model fitted to out-of-frame rearrangements, and the resulting probabilities were checked against IGoR. Hypergeometric tests were used in a later analysis to score TCR-TCR, TCR-HLA and TCR-CMV co-occurrence, with a repertoire-size bias correction applied to the TCR pairs. False discovery rates were estimated in a later analysis by permuting HLA or CMV assignments 20 times. A later analysis grouped co-occurring TCRs with DBSCAN, adding TCRdist sequence similarity when clustering within HLA-allele-positive subsets. For co-occurrence clustering, repertoires with fewer than 30,000 or more than 120,000 public chains were excluded, along with 4 to 6 repertoires with anomalous nucleotide sharing. The clones in this table, taken by TCRdb from immuneACCESS, are in-frame only. Not every clone is retained; where verified, under half of the shortfall comes from an unresolved V gene, and the cause of the rest is unknown. V, J and clone size are those of that table, while D and trimming were read from the DNA. Counted in this sample were fewer than 200,000 clones; 80% to 90% of them appeared once. Of the sample, 0.7% to 0.95% is held by the ten largest clones.

The cohort was made up of roughly 670 healthy bone marrow donors. At the time of sampling, every cohort member was nominally healthy, though immune exposures that went unrecorded were likely present. The donor tested CMV seronegative and was one of the 352 seronegative cohort members. Every donor gave a peripheral blood sample, and the peripheral blood mononuclear cells from that sample were used for TCR beta sequencing. Genomic DNA extraction from the blood cell samples was performed with the Qiagen DNeasy Blood Extraction Kit. The sequencing sample was made of PBMCs. The chain links TRBV5-1 with TRBJ1-1; there is no confident call for the D gene. The clonotype comes from a woman between 18 and 29 years old in good health and CMV-seronegative. CDR3 sequence: CASSTRQNTEAFF. The DNA sequence follows: TGCGCCAGCAGCACGAGACAGAACACTGAAGCTTTCTTT.